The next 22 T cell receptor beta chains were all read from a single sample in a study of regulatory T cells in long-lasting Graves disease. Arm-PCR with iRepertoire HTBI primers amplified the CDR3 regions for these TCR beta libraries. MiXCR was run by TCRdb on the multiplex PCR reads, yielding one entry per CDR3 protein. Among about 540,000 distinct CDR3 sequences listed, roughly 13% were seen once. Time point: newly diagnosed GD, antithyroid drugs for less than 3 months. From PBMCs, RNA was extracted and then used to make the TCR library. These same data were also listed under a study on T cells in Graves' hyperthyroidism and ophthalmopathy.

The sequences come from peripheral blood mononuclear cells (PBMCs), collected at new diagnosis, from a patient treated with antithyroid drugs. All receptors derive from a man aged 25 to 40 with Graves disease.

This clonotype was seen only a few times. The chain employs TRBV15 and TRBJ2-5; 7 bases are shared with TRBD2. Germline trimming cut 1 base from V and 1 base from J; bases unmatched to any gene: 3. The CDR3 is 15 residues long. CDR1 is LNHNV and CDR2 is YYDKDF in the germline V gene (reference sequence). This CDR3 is CATSRGAGLQETQYF. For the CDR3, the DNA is TGTGCCACCAGCAGAGGAGCGGGACTCCAAGAGACCCAGTACTTC.

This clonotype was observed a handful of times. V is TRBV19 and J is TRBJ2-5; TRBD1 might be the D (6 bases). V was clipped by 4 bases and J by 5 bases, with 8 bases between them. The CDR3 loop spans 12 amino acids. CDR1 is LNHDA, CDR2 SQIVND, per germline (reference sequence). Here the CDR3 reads CASSTGAETQYF. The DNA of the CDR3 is TGTGCCAGTAGTACAGGGGCCGAGACCCAGTACTTC. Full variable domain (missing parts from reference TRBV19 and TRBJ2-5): DGGITQSPKYLFRKEGQNVTLSCEQNLNHDAMYWYRQDPGQGLRLIYYSQIVNDFQKGDIAEGYSVSREKKESFPLTVTSAQKNPTAFYLCASSTGAETQYFGPGTRLLVL.

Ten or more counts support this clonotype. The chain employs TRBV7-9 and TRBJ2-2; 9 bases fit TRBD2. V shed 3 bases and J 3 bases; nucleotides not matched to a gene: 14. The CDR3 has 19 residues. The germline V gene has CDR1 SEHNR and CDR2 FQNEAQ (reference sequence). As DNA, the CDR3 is TGTGCCAGCAGCTTCGCGGAATTGACTAGCGGCAGGTACACCGGGGAGCTGTTTTTT. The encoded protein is CASSFAELTSGRYTGELFF.

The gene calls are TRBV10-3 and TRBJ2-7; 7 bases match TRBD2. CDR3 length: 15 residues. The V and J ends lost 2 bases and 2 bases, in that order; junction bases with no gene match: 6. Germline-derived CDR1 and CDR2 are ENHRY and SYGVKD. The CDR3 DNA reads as TGTGCCATCAGTGAGGGACTAGTTCGAACCTACGAGCAGTACTTC. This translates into CAISEGLVRTYEQYF.

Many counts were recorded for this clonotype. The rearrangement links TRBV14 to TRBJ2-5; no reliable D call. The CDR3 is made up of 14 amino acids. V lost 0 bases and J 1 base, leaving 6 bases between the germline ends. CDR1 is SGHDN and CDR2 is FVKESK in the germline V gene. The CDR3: CASSQEVFQETQYF. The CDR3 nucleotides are TGTGCCAGCAGCCAAGAGGTGTTCCAAGAGACCCAGTACTTC.

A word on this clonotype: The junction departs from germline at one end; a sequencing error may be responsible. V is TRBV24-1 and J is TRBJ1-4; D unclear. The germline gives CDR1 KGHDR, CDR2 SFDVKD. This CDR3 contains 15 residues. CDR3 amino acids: CATSDSGGDDEKLVF. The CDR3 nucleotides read TGTGCCACCAGTGACTCTGGAGGAGACGATGAAAAACTGGTTTTT.

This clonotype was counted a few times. The CDR3 DNA sequence: TGCAGTGCTAGTGAGGGGACCGGGGAGCTGTTTTTT. It translates to CSASEGTGELFF. This sequence joins TRBV20-1 and TRBJ2-2, with D possibly called TRBD1 or TRBD2 (5 bases each). Germline V lookup: CDR1 DFQATT, CDR2 SNEGSKA (reference sequence). V was shortened by 3 bases and J by 5 bases, with 7 bases between the two germline ends. The CDR3 is 12 amino acids.

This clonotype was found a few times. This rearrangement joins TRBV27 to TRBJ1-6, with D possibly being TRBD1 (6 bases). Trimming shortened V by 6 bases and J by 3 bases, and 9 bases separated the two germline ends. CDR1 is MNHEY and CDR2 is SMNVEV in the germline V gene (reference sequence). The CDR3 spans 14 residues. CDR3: CASRGRGYNSPLHF. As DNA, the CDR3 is TGTGCCAGCAGGGGCAGGGGCTATAATTCACCCCTCCACTTT.

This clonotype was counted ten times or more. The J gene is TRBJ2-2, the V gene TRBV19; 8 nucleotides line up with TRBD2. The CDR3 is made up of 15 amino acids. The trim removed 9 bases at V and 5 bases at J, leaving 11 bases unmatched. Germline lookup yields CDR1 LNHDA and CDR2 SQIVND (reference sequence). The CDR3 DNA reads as TGTGCCAGCAGCCCCCCCGGGGGGGAGACCGGGGAGCTGTTTTTT. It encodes CASSPPGGETGELFF.

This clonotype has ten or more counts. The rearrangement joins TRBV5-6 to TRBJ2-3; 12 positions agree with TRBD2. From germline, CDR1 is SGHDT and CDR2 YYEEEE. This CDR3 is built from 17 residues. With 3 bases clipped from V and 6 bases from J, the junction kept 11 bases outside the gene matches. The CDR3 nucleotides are TGTGCCAGCAGCTGGAGGACTAGCGGGACCTCGACGGATACGCAGTATTTT. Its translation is CASSWRTSGTSTDTQYF.

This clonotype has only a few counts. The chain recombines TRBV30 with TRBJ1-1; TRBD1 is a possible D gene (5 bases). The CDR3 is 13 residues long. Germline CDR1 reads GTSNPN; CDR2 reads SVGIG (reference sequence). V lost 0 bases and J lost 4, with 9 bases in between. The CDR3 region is CAWSVGEGTEAFF. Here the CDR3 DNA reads TGTGCCTGGAGTGTAGGGGAAGGCACTGAAGCTTTCTTT.

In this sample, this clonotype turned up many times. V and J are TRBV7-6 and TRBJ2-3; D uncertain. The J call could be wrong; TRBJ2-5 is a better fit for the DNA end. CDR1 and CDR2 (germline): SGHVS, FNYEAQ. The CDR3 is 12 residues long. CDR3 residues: CASSFLGETQYF. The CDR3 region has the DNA TGTGCCAGCAGCTTTCTAGGGGAGACCCAGTACTTC.

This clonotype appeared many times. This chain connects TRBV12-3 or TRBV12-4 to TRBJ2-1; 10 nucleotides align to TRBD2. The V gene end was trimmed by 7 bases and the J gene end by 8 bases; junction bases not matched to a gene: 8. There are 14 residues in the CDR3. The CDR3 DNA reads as TGTGCCAGCACCCCCAGCGGGAGGGCCCATGAGCAGTTCTTC. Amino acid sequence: CASTPSGRAHEQFF.

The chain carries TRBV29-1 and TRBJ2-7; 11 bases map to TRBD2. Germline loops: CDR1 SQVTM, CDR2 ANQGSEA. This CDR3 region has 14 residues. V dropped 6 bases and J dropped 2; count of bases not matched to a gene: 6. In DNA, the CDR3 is TGCAGCGTGGCCGGGACTAGCGGTCCCTACGAGCAGTACTTC. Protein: CSVAGTSGPYEQYF.

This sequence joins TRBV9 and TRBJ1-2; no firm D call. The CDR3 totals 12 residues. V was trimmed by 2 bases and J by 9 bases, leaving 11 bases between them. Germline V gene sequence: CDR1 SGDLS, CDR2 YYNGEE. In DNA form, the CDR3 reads TGTGCCAGCAGCGTCAGAACCGGTAGCTACACCTTC. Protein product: CASSVRTGSYTF.

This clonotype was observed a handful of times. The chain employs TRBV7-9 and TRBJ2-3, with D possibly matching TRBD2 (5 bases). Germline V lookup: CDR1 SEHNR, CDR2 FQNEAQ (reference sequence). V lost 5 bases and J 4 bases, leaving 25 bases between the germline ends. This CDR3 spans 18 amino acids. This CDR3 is CASSPVSGLPSRPDTQYF. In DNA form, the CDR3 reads TGTGCCAGCAGCCCCGTAAGCGGACTCCCATCGAGGCCAGATACGCAGTATTTT.

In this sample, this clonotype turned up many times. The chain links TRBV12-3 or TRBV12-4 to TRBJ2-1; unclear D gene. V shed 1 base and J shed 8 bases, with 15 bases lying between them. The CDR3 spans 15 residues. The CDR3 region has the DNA TGTGCCAGCAGTTTAGTTTATAGCTTCGGCGATGAGCAGTTCTTC. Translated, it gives CASSLVYSFGDEQFF.

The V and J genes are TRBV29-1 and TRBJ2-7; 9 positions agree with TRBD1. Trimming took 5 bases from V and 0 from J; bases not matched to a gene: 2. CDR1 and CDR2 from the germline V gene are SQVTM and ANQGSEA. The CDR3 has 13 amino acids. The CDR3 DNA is TGCAGCGTTTGGGACAGGGACTCCTACGAGCAGTACTTC. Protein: CSVWDRDSYEQYF.

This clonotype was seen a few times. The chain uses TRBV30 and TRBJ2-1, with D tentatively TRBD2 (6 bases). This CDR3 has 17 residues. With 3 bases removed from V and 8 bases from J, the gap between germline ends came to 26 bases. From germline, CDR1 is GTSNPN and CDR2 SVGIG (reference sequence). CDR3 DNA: TGTGCCTGGAGACCCCTTCTAGCGAGACATCGTTCGGATGAGCAGTTCTTC. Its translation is CAWRPLLARHRSDEQFF.

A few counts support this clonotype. The CDR3 protein is CASSLGSSGRHEQFF. CDR3 DNA: TGCGCCAGCAGCTTGGGCTCTAGCGGGAGACATGAGCAGTTCTTC. V gene TRBV5-1 combines with J gene TRBJ2-1, with 10 bases lining up with TRBD2. The CDR3 is made up of 15 amino acids. V was clipped by 0 bases and J by 8 bases; unmatched bases: 5. Germline V CDR1 and CDR2: SGHRS, YFSETQ.

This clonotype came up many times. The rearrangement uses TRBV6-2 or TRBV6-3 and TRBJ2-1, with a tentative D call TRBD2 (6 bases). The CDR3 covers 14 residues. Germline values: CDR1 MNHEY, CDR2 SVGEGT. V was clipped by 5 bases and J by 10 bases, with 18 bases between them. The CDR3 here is CASSTHSLAIEQFF. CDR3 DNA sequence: TGTGCCAGCAGTACCCACTCTCTAGCGATAGAGCAGTTCTTC.

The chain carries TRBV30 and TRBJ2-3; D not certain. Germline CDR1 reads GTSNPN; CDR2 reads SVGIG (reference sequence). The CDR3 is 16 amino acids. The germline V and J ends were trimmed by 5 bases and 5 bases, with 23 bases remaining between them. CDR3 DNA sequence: TGTGCCTGGCGGAACCCGGGCCCAGTTACCCGAGATACGCAGTATTTT. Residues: CAWRNPGPVTRDTQYF. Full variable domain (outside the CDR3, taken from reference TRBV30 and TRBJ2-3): SQTIHQWPATLVQPVGSPLSLECTVEGTSNPNLYWYRQAAGRGLQLLFYSVGIGQISSEVPQNLSASRPQDRQFILSSKKLLLSDSGFYLCAWRNPGPVTRDTQYFGPGTRLTVL.